This TCR beta chain was sequenced in a study of T cell responses to AZD1222 COVID-19 vaccine. J gave up 8 bases and V 4 bases, and 9 bases lay outside the gene matches. CDR3 length: 15 amino acids. Germline V gives CDR1 SGDLS, CDR2 YYNGEE. The assay was immunoSEQ multiplex PCR, and TCRdb's table has in-frame clones only and misses some. The sample has 130,000 to 150,000 clones, 85% to 90% seen once. Material: peripheral blood, obtained 28 days after the second AZD1222 dose. The rearrangement links TRBV9 to TRBJ1-4; 9 nucleotides line up with TRBD1. The TCR originated in an adult who received the AZD1222 COVID-19 vaccine. The chain's CDR3 is CASSSRGQGSEKLFF. Here the CDR3 DNA reads TGTGCCAGCAGCTCCCGGGGACAGGGTTCGGAAAAACTGTTTTTT.